This TCR beta chain was sequenced in a study of blood T cell repertoires in COVID-19. As for the study in general: COVID-19 samples collected from the United States, Italy and Spain covered acute and convalescent phases. Sources were T cells, B-cell-depleted T cells, or PBMCs; the material itself was cDNA or gDNA.

The germline CDR1 and CDR2 sequences are GTSNPN and SVGIG (reference sequence). The CDR3 has 14 residues. V gave up 1 base and J gave up 6 bases, with 15 bases separating them. Original methodology: Nucleated cell counts were estimated from reference gene primer amplification. The repertoire was sequenced with immunoSEQ multiplex PCR; TCRdb's copy has only in-frame clones and lacks some. D and trimming were read from the DNA, whereas the V and J calls and clone size are those reported in that table. The data contain about 100,000 clones, more than 85% of them seen just once; the ten biggest clones take up roughly 4.5%.

The sample consisted of peripheral blood. J is TRBJ2-5 and V is TRBV30; D gene uncertain. The TCR sequence derives from a man aged 18 to 30 with acute or convalescent COVID-19. The CDR3 protein is CAWSDLSSFQTQYF. The DNA for the CDR3 is TGTGCCTGGAGTGATTTAAGCTCCTTCCAGACCCAGTACTTC.